These T cell receptor beta chains were read from a single sample in a study of cytomegalovirus exposure and HLA in healthy donors. Clones were sequenced by immunoSEQ multiplex PCR, and TCRdb holds only the in-frame ones, with some missing. The repertoire has some 200,000 clones, approximately 70% of them found once; the top ten carry around 2.6%. Sample: PBMCs. The receptors shown here come from a man in his forties in good health and CMV-seropositive. Each CDR3 is given with its conserved first and last residue.

J gene: TRBJ2-7
V gene: TRBV10-3
CDR3 protein: CAITRSYRDTYEQYF

J gene: TRBJ1-6
V gene: TRBV5-6
CDR3 protein: CASSLVGSTQPLHF

J gene: TRBJ2-5
V gene: TRBV10-2
CDR3 protein: CASSESSSGGHLGTQYF

J gene: TRBJ1-2
V gene: TRBV5-6
CDR3 protein: CASSLRGQVYGYTF

J gene: TRBJ1-6
V gene: TRBV5-1
CDR3 protein: CASTRTGAGNNSPLHF

J gene: TRBJ1-3
V gene: TRBV11-3
CDR3 protein: CASSLGAGNTIYF

J gene: TRBJ1-6
V gene: TRBV7-9
CDR3 protein: CASSSGRDSPLHF

J gene: TRBJ2-5
V gene: TRBV5-1
CDR3 protein: CASSLAGRGGQETQYF

J gene: TRBJ1-5
V gene: TRBV4-1
CDR3 protein: CASSQNSINQPQHF

J gene: TRBJ1-1
V gene: TRBV7-9
CDR3 protein: CASSYSGGAEAFF

J gene: TRBJ2-7
V gene: TRBV6-5
CDR3 protein: CASNRGGEQYF

J gene: TRBJ2-2
V gene: TRBV29-1
CDR3 protein: CSVEGHGQNTGELFF

J gene: TRBJ2-2
V gene: TRBV5-5
CDR3 protein: CASSFVVGELFF

J gene: TRBJ1-2
V gene: TRBV19
CDR3 protein: CAASRTGNYGYTF

J gene: TRBJ1-5
V gene: TRBV28
CDR3 protein: CASIRGNSNQPQHF